The 18 T cell receptor beta chains below all came from one sample that was sequenced in a study of beta chain features in type 1 diabetes. What was sequenced were expressed TCRB transcripts, since all of the isolated RNA had been reverse transcribed. Using immunoSEQ multiplex PCR, the repertoire was profiled, and TCRdb retains in-frame clones only, with some absent. The table has 360,000 or so clones, around 20% seen once; the top ten hold around 0.04%. Sequencing was carried out using naive CD4+ T cells from blood. The source is a woman aged 18-35 years in good health.

This chain uses TRBV10-3 with TRBJ2-7; possibly TRBD1 for D (6 bases). The CDR3 loop spans 13 amino acids. V was clipped by 6 bases and J by 3 bases, with 12 bases between them. Germline CDR1 ENHRY, CDR2 SYGVKD. CDR3 sequence (DNA): TGTGCCATCAGCGGGACACTGTTCTACGAGCAGTACTTC. This sequence encodes CAISGTLFYEQYF.

This chain uses TRBV27 with TRBJ1-2; the match to TRBD1 covers 7 bases. Germline loops: CDR1 MNHEY, CDR2 SMNVEV (reference sequence). The CDR3 runs 13 residues. V trimming: 3 bases; J trimming: 6 bases; junction bases outside the gene matches: 4. This CDR3 reads CASSFFQGDGYTF. DNA for the CDR3: TGTGCCAGCAGTTTCTTCCAGGGGGATGGCTACACCTTC.

This clone has only a few counts. The gene calls are TRBV2 and TRBJ1-6, with TRBD1 identical over 8 bases. The CDR3 consists of 15 residues. After removal of 4 bases from V and 10 bases from J, the junction contained 9 bases not matched to a gene. Germline CDR1 reads SNHLY; CDR2 reads FYNNEI. The CDR3, as DNA: TGTGCCAGCAGTGGCGGGACAGGTTCCTGGTCACCCCTCCACTTT. It translates to CASSGGTGSWSPLHF.

There are a few counts of this clone. V is TRBV5-1 and J is TRBJ2-2, with a weak D call TRBD1 (5 bases). Trimming left V 4 bases short and J 4 bases short, with 14 bases between. Germline CDR1 reads SGHRS; CDR2 reads YFSETQ. CDR3 length: 15 residues. CDR3 in DNA: TGCGCCAGCAGCATTCAGGGAACTGGCACCGGGGAGCTGTTTTTT. Translated: CASSIQGTGTGELFF. The complete variable domain, with remaining parts taken from reference TRBV5-1 and TRBJ2-2, reads KAGVTQTPRYLIKTRGQQVTLSCSPISGHRSVSWYQQTPGQGLQFLFEYFSETQRNKGNFPGRFSGRQFSNSRSEMNVSTLELGDSALYLCASSIQGTGTGELFFGEGSRLTVL.

The gene calls are TRBV7-3 and TRBJ2-3; 14 nucleotides match TRBD2. V lost 3 bases, J lost 6 bases, and 8 bases stayed unmatched. The germline V gene encodes CDR1 SGHTA and CDR2 FQGTGA. The CDR3 runs 17 residues. The CDR3 loop reads CASSLGTSGGTGDTQYF. The CDR3 DNA sequence: TGTGCCAGCAGCTTGGGGACTAGCGGGGGAACCGGGGATACGCAGTATTTT.

CDR3 nucleotides: TGCGCCAGCAGCCGAACCCAAGCGAGCTCCTACAATGAGCAGTTCTTC. Translating gives CASSRTQASSYNEQFF. The chain links TRBV5-1 to TRBJ2-1; D not resolved. Germline V gene sequence: CDR1 SGHRS, CDR2 YFSETQ. CDR3 length: 16 amino acids. V was trimmed by 4 bases and J by 0 bases, leaving 14 bases between them.

This clone was seen only a few times. This chain uses TRBV30 with TRBJ1-2, with D maybe TRBD1 (6 bases). The germline CDR1 and CDR2 sequences are GTSNPN and SVGIG (reference sequence). Trimming pared 3 bases from V and 8 bases from J, leaving 16 bases between. This CDR3 has 13 residues. The CDR3 sequence is CAWSEQGAGGYTF. The CDR3 DNA reads as TGTGCCTGGAGCGAACAGGGAGCGGGGGGCTACACCTTC. The full variable domain, with the rest looked up from reference TRBV30 and TRBJ1-2, is SQTIHQWPATLVQPVGSPLSLECTVEGTSNPNLYWYRQAAGRGLQLLFYSVGIGQISSEVPQNLSASRPQDRQFILSSKKLLLSDSGFYLCAWSEQGAGGYTFGSGTRLTVV.

This sequence joins TRBV7-8 and TRBJ2-3; TRBD2 agrees at 10 bases. Trimming removed 4 bases from V and 4 bases from J; junction bases left unmatched: 5. Germline CDR1 SGHVS, CDR2 FQNEAQ. CDR3 size: 15 residues. The CDR3 sequence: CASSSSGRAPDTQYF. CDR3 sequence (DNA): TGTGCCAGCAGCTCCAGCGGGAGGGCCCCAGATACGCAGTATTTT.

The chain employs TRBV20-1 and TRBJ1-2; the D is unclear. The CDR3 is made up of 11 amino acids. Trimming removed 0 bases at V and 5 bases at J, with 4 bases between. CDR1 and CDR2 from the germline V gene are DFQATT and SNEGSKA (reference sequence). The CDR3 region is CSARDHYGYTF. The CDR3 DNA is TGCAGTGCTAGAGATCATTATGGCTACACCTTC.

This clone turned up a few times. V and J are TRBV19 and TRBJ2-7; tentative D call: TRBD1 (6 bases). This CDR3 region has 12 residues. Per the germline V gene, CDR1 is LNHDA and CDR2 is SQIVND (reference sequence). Trimming left V 10 bases short and J 3 bases short, with 13 bases between. CDR3 sequence reads: CATSDRIYEQYF. The CDR3, as DNA: TGTGCCACCTCTGACAGGATCTACGAGCAGTACTTC.

The chain has TRBV18 and TRBJ1-2, with 12 bases fitting TRBD1. Trimming removed 6 bases from V and 7 bases from J; junction bases left unmatched: 6. Germline lookup yields CDR1 KGHSH and CDR2 LQKENI. The CDR3 covers 14 residues. CDR3 sequence reads: CASSPGTGGSGYTF. The CDR3 DNA follows: TGTGCCAGCTCGCCCGGGACAGGGGGCAGTGGCTACACCTTC. The whole variable domain, filled in from reference TRBV18 and TRBJ1-2, reads NAGVMQNPRHLVRRRGQEARLRCSPMKGHSHVYWYRQLPEEGLKFMVYLQKENIIDESGMPKERFSAEFPKEGPSILRIQQVVRGDSAAYFCASSPGTGGSGYTFGSGTRLTVV.

This clone came up a few times. The rearrangement uses TRBV15 and TRBJ2-5; D unresolved. V lost 1 base and J 1 base, leaving 10 bases between the germline ends. The germline gives CDR1 LNHNV, CDR2 YYDKDF (reference sequence). The CDR3 totals 15 residues. CDR3 in DNA: TGTGCCACCAGCAGAGCCGGGTGGAGCCAAGAGACCCAGTACTTC. Amino acid sequence: CATSRAGWSQETQYF.

V is TRBV5-1 and J is TRBJ2-5; the D is unclear. The CDR3 is 11 residues long. CDR1 SGHRS and CDR2 YFSETQ come from the germline V gene. The V gene lost 7 bases and the J gene lost 5 bases, with 9 bases spanning the gap. For the CDR3, the DNA is TGCGCCAGCCGAGCGTCGGAGACCCAGTACTTC. Protein: CASRASETQYF.

This clone was seen only a few times. CDR3 DNA sequence: TGCGCCAGCAGCGCCACAGGGGTTACTGAAGCTTTCTTT. Amino acid sequence: CASSATGVTEAFF. This chain links TRBV5-1 with TRBJ1-1; TRBD1 matches at 7 bases. J lost 5 bases, V lost 4 bases, and 5 bases had no gene match. Germline V gene sequence: CDR1 SGHRS, CDR2 YFSETQ. This CDR3 is built from 13 residues. Variable domain in full (rest from reference TRBV5-1 and TRBJ1-1): KAGVTQTPRYLIKTRGQQVTLSCSPISGHRSVSWYQQTPGQGLQFLFEYFSETQRNKGNFPGRFSGRQFSNSRSEMNVSTLELGDSALYLCASSATGVTEAFFGQGTRLTVV.

This clone showed up just a few times. This sequence joins TRBV5-1 and TRBJ1-2; D remains unclear. The CDR3 has 15 amino acids. The V gene's germline CDR1 is SGHRS and CDR2 YFSETQ. Trimming left V 2 bases short and J 5 bases short, with 16 bases between. This CDR3 is CASSFHSRRWYGYTF. CDR3 nucleotide sequence: TGCGCCAGCAGCTTCCACAGCCGTCGTTGGTATGGCTACACCTTC.

This clone was recorded many times. The chain carries TRBV30 and TRBJ2-7, with a possible D match to TRBD1 (5 bases). Trimming pared 0 bases from V and 7 bases from J, leaving 10 bases between. CDR3 size: 12 residues. CDR1 GTSNPN and CDR2 SVGIG come from the germline V gene (reference sequence). CDR3 region: CAWSVMGLEQYF. Here the CDR3 DNA reads TGTGCCTGGAGTGTAATGGGGCTGGAGCAGTACTTC.

In this sample, this clone turned up a few times. J is TRBJ2-5 and V is TRBV15; D unclear. The ends were cut back, 0 bases at V and 0 bases at J, with 5 bases in the middle. Germline CDR1 reads LNHNV; CDR2 reads YYDKDF (reference sequence). This CDR3 region has 14 residues. The CDR3 nucleotides read TGTGCCACCAGCAGAGATCAGTACCAAGAGACCCAGTACTTC. This translates into CATSRDQYQETQYF.

The chain employs TRBV10-3 and TRBJ2-2; 8 bases align to TRBD2. The V and J ends lost 4 bases and 1 base, in that order; junction bases with no gene match: 5. CDR1 and CDR2 from the germline V gene are ENHRY and SYGVKD. There are 16 residues in the CDR3. For the CDR3, the DNA is TGTGCCATCAGTGGACTGACTAGCGTGAACACCGGGGAGCTGTTTTTT. Translating it yields CAISGLTSVNTGELFF.